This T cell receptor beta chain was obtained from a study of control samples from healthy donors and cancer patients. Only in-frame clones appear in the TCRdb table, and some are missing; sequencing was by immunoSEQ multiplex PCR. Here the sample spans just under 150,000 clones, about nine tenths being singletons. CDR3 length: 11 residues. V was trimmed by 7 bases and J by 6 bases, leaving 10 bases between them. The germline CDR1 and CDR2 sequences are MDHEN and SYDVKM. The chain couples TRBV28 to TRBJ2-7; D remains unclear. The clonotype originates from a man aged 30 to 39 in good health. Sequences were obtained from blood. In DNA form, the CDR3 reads TGTGCCAGCACCCTCGTGGGCGAGCAGTACTTC. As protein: CASTLVGEQYF.